These T cell receptor beta chains were read from a single sample in a study of blood T cell repertoires in COVID-19. The repertoire was sequenced with immunoSEQ multiplex PCR; TCRdb's copy has only in-frame clones and lacks some. The repertoire has under 70,000 clones, under 80% of them found once; the top ten carry roughly 18%. Material: peripheral blood. Receptors originate from a man aged 55-75 years with acute or convalescent COVID-19. Both conserved end residues are part of each CDR3. The order of the fields is V gene, D gene, J gene, CDR3 protein. D genes are given only for firm matches.

V: TRBV18; D: NA; J: TRBJ1-1; CDR3: CASSPSGNTEAFF
V: TRBV28; D: TRBD1; J: TRBJ2-7; CDR3: CASSPDRGLSYEQYF
V: TRBV12-3/TRBV12-4; D: TRBD2; J: TRBJ2-3; CDR3: CASTSGNTQYF
V: TRBV14; D: TRBD1; J: TRBJ2-5; CDR3: CASSQVGVRGRTAQYF
V: TRBV5-1; D: TRBD2; J: TRBJ2-1; CDR3: CASSSTSGGYNEQFF
V: TRBV28; D: TRBD1; J: TRBJ2-3; CDR3: CASSLTGEKDTQYF
V: TRBV10-3; D: NA; J: TRBJ2-7; CDR3: CAISSGTLNEQYF
V: TRBV18; D: NA; J: TRBJ2-2; CDR3: CASSPGLNTGELFF
V: TRBV5-1; D: TRBD1; J: TRBJ1-1; CDR3: CASSSTGVNTEAFF
V: TRBV30; D: NA; J: TRBJ2-1; CDR3: CAWSLLSYNEQFF
V: TRBV5-5; D: NA; J: TRBJ1-5; CDR3: CASSLKPVEPQHF
V: TRBV29-1; D: NA; J: TRBJ2-3; CDR3: CSAKSDTQYF
V: TRBV7-9; D: TRBD2; J: TRBJ2-3; CDR3: CASSREGARDTQYF
V: TRBV7-2; D: NA; J: TRBJ2-5; CDR3: CASSLGGRRQETQYF
V: TRBV9; D: NA; J: TRBJ2-3; CDR3: CASSVEGGSSTDTQYF
V: TRBV3-1/TRBV3-2; D: TRBD1; J: TRBJ2-1; CDR3: CASSQVGQGGFEQFF
V: TRBV30; D: TRBD1; J: TRBJ2-7; CDR3: CAWSSGQGTSDEQYF
V: TRBV7-9; D: TRBD1; J: TRBJ2-3; CDR3: CASSLGQGMNTQYF
V: TRBV6-2/TRBV6-3; D: TRBD2; J: TRBJ2-7; CDR3: CASSVRLAGEQYF
V: TRBV7-8; D: TRBD1; J: TRBJ2-3; CDR3: CASSSSATGGVPHTQYF
V: TRBV30; D: TRBD1; J: TRBJ1-6; CDR3: CAWSRDRGFPPLHF
V: TRBV6-2/TRBV6-3; D: NA; J: TRBJ1-1; CDR3: CASSYRAGALNTEAFF
V: TRBV30; D: NA; J: TRBJ2-5; CDR3: CAWRVGGQETQYF
V: TRBV30; D: TRBD1; J: TRBJ1-1; CDR3: CAWSSWTGRDGDTEAFF
V: TRBV28; D: NA; J: TRBJ2-4; CDR3: CASSPFESHFQYF
V: TRBV19; D: TRBD2; J: TRBJ2-1; CDR3: CASSPGLAGGSSYNEQFF
V: TRBV7-8; D: NA; J: TRBJ1-2; CDR3: CASSRGRGTDYGYTF
V: TRBV19; D: NA; J: TRBJ1-1; CDR3: CASTPQLATEAFF